The sequence of this TCR beta chain was determined in a study of shared clonotypes between healthy human individuals. The overall study: Every donor yielded three CD4 naive, three CD4 memory, two CD8 naive and one CD8 memory plate.

Terminally differentiated effector memory CD45RA+ cells were left out of the naive CD8 fraction, which was CD45RO-negative and positively selected for CCR7. V was shortened by 6 bases and J by 2 bases, with 13 bases between the two germline ends. Germline V gives CDR1 SNHLY, CDR2 FYNNEI. The CDR3 is made up of 14 amino acids. Every immunoSEQ plate was one replicate of a subset's evenly spread DNA. Sequencing was performed with immunoSEQ multiplex PCR; in TCRdb, only in-frame clones are kept and a portion is missing. The sample carries some 2.1 million clones, about 94% recorded once. The genes are TRBV2 and TRBJ1-1, with D unresolved. Source material: naive CD8+ T cells from PBMCs. This TCR was recovered from a man aged 18 to 29 in good health. Some clones in this sample may be carry-over from other donors' samples. The CDR3 region is CASSSNHINTEAFF. The CDR3 nucleotides read TGTGCCAGCAGCTCAAACCACATAAACACTGAAGCTTTCTTT.